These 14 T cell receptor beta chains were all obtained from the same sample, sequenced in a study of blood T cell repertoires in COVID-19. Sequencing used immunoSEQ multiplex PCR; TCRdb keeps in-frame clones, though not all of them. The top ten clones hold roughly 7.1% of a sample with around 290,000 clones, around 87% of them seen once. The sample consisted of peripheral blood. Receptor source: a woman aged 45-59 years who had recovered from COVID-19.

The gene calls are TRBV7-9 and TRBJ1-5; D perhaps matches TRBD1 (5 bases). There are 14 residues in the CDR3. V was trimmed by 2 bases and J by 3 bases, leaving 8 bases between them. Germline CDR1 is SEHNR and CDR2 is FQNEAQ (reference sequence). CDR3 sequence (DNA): TGTGCCAGCAGCTTATTAGGACACAATCAGCCCCAGCATTTT. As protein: CASSLLGHNQPQHF.

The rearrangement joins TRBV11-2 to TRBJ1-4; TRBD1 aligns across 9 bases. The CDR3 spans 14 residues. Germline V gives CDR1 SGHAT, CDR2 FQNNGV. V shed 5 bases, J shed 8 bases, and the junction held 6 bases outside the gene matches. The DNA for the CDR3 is TGTGCCAGCAGCCGGACAGGGGATGGAGAAAAACTGTTTTTT. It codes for CASSRTGDGEKLFF.

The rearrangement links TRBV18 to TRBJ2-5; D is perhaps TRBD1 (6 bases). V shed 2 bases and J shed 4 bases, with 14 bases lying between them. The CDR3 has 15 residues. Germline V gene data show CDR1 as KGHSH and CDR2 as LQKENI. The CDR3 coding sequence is TGTGCCAGCTCACCAAACACAGGGCAAGGAGAGACCCAGTACTTC. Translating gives CASSPNTGQGETQYF.

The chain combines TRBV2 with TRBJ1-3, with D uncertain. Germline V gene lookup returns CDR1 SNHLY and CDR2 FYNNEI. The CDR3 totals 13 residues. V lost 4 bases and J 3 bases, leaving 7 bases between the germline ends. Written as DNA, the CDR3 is TGTGCCAGCAGTGGAGGGAATGGAAACACCATATATTTT. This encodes CASSGGNGNTIYF.

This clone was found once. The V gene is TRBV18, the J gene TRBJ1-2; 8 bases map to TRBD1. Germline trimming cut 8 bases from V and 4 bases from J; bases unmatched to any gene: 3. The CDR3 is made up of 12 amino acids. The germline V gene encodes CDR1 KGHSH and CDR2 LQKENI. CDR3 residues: CASATGAYGYTF. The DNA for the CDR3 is TGTGCCAGCGCGACAGGGGCCTATGGCTACACCTTC. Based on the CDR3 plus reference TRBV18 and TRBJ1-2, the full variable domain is NAGVMQNPRHLVRRRGQEARLRCSPMKGHSHVYWYRQLPEEGLKFMVYLQKENIIDESGMPKERFSAEFPKEGPSILRIQQVVRGDSAAYFCASATGAYGYTFGSGTRLTVV.

The CDR3 protein is CAIMTENTGELFF. The CDR3 DNA reads TGTGCCATCATGACAGAGAACACCGGGGAGCTGTTTTTT. This chain connects TRBV28 to TRBJ2-2, with TRBD1 as a possible D gene (5 bases). Germline lookup yields CDR1 MDHEN and CDR2 SYDVKM. The CDR3 spans 13 residues. V lost 10 bases, J lost 1 base, and 10 bases lay in between.

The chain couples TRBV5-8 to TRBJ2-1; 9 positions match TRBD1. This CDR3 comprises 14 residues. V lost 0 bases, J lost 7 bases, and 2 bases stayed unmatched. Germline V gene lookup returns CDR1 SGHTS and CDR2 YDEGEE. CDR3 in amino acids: CASSLGQGGNEQFF. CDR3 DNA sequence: TGTGCCAGCAGCTTGGGACAGGGGGGTAATGAGCAGTTCTTC. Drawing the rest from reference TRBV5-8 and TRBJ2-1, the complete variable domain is EAGVTQSPTHLIKTRGQQATLRCSPISGHTSVYWYQQALGLGLQFLLWYDEGEERNRGNFPPRFSGRQFPNYSSELNVNALELEDSALYLCASSLGQGGNEQFFGPGTRLTVL.

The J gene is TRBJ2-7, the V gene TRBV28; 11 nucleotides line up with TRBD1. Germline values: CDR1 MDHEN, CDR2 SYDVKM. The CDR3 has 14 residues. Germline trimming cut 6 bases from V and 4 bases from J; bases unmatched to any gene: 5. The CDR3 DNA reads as TGTGCCAGCAGGGGGACAGGGGGGCAGTACGAGCAGTACTTC. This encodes CASRGTGGQYEQYF.

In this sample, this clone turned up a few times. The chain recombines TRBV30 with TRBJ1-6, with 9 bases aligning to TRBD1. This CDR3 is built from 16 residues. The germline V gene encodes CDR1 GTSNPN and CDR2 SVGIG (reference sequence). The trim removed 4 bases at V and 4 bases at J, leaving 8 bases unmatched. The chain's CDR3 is CAWNPATGGYNSPLHF. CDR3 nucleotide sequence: TGTGCCTGGAACCCGGCGACAGGGGGATATAATTCACCCCTCCACTTT.

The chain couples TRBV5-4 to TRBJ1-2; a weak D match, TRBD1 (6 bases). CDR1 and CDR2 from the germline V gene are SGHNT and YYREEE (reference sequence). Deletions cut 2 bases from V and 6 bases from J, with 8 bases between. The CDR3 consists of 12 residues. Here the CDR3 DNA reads TGTGCCAGCAGCTTAAACAGGGATGGCTACACCTTC. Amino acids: CASSLNRDGYTF.

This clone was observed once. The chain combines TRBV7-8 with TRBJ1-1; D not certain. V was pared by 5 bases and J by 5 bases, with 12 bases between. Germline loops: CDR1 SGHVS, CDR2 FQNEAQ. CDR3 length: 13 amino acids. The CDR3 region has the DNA TGTGCCAGCAGCGACGGGCGGAGGACTGAAGCTTTCTTT. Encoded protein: CASSDGRRTEAFF.

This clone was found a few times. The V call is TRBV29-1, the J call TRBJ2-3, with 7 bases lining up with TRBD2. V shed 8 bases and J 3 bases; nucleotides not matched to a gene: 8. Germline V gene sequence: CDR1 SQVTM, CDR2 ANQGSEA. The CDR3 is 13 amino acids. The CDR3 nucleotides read TGCAGCTTCTCGGGACTAACGACAGATACGCAGTATTTT. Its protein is CSFSGLTTDTQYF.

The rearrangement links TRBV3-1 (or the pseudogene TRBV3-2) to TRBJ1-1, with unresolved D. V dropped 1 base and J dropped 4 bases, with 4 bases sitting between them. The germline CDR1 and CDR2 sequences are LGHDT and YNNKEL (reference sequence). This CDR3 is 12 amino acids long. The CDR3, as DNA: TGTGCCAGCAGCCAAGGGGCCACTGAAGCTTTCTTT. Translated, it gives CASSQGATEAFF.

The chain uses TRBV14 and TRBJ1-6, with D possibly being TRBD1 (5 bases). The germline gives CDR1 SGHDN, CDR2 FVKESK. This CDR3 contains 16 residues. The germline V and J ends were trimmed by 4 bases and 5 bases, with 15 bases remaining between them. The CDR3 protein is CASSRAGWGDNSPLHF. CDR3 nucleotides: TGTGCCAGCAGCCGAGCAGGGTGGGGGGATAATTCACCCCTCCACTTT.